This note documents a single T cell receptor beta chain sequence. Its target is not known. The sample originates from a study of blood T cells in healthy people across ages. Study-wide results and caveats: Comparison with aged donors showed that long-lived donors had more naive CD4+ cells and higher diversity.

Germline CDR1 DFQATT, CDR2 SNEGSKA (reference sequence). This CDR3 spans 19 amino acids. V was trimmed by 0 bases and J by 3 bases, leaving 25 bases between them. A J-beta primer mix and a sample-barcoded 5' primer were used in a second PCR of roughly 6 to 12 cycles. Per sample, CDR3-containing paired-end reads numbered at least 2.5 million. TCRdb called the 5' RACE reads again in MiXCR, with one record for every CDR3 protein. The profile shows about 1.5 million distinct CDR3 sequences, about 42% of them singletons. The gene calls are TRBV20-1 and TRBJ2-3; D may correspond to TRBD1 or TRBD2 (5 bases each). The sequence was collected from a woman between 18 and 30 years old in good health. The sequenced sample consisted of blood. For the CDR3, the DNA is TGCAGTGCTAGAGATTTCCGCCCTCGACAGTCGCGGGTAACAGATACGCAGTATTTT. Encoded protein: CSARDFRPRQSRVTDTQYF.